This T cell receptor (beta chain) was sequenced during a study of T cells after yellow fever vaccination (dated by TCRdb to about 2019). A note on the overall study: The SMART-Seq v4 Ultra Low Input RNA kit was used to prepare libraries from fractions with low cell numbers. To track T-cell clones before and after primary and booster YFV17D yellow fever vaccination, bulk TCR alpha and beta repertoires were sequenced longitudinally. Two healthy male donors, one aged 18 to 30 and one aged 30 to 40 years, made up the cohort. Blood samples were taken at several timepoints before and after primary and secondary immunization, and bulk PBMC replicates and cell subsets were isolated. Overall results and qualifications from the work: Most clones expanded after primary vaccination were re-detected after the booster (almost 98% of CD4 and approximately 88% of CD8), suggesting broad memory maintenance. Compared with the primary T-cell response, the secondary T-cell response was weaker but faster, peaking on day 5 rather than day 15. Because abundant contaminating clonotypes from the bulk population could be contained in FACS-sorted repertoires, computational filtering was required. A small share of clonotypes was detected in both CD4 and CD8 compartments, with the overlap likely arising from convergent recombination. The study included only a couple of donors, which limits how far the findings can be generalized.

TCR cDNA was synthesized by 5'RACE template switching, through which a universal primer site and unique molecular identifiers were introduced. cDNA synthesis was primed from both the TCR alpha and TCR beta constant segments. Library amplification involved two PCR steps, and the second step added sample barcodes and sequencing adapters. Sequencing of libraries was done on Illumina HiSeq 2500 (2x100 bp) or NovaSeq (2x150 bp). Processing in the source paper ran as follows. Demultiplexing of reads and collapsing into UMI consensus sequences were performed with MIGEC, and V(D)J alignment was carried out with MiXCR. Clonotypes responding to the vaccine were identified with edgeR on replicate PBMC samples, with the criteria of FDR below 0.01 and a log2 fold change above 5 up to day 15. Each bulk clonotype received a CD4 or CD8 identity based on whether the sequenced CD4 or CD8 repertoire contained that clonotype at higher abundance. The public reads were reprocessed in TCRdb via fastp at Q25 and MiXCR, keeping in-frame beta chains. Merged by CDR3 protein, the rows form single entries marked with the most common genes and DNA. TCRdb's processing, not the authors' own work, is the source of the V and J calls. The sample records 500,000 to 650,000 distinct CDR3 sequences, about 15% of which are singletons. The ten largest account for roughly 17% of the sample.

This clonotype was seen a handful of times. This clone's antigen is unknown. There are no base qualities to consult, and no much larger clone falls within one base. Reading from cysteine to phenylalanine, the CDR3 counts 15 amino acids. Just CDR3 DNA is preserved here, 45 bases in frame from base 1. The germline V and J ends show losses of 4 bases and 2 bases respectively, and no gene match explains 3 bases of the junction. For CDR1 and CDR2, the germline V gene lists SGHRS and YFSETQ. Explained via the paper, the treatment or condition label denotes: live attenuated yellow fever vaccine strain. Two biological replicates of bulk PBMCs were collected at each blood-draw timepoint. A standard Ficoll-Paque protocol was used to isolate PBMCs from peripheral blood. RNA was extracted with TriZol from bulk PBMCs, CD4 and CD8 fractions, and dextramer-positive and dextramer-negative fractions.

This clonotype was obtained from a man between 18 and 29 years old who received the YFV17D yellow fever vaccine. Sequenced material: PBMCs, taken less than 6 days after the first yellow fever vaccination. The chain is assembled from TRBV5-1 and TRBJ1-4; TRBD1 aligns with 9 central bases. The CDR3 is CASSGTGMTNEKLFF. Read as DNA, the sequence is TGCGCCAGCAGCGGGACAGGGATGACTAATGAAAAACTGTTTTTT.